Included here is one T cell receptor (beta chain) sequence, with context. This clonotype is identified as medium-sized (0.01 to 0.1%). Its antigen is currently not known. No base quality values were provided; no much bigger clone lies one nucleotide off. The data derive from a study (dated by TCRdb to 2016 to 2018). Some background on the complete study: The origins of HIV persistence were investigated in individuals who naturally controlled HIV infection.

Library preparation employed 5' RACE. The reads were generated on an Illumina HiSeq 2000. TCRdb redid the processing of the public reads, applying fastp at Q25 and MiXCR, and retained in-frame beta chains. CDR3 protein duplicates are merged, each entry listing the most common genes and DNA. The sample data list around 2,900 distinct CDR3 sequences, and approximately 7.2% of these were observed just once. 6.5% of the sample belongs to the ten largest clones. The CDR3 spans 15 residues, from the cysteine through the phenylalanine. The entry retains the CDR3 DNA only, 45 bases that are in frame from base 1. V and J lose 1 base and 0 bases, and a span of 9 bases separates them. CDR1 and CDR2 (LGHNA, YSLEER) derive from the germline V gene.

This sequence was found in a female donor with HIV. Here the chain combines TRBV4-3 and TRBJ1-1, with the D gene too uncertain to name. The specimen was total memory T cells from blood PBMCs. This specimen's cell subset or site label, per the study, means: transitional memory CD4+ T cells. The DNA reads as follows: TGCGCCAGCAGCCAAGGGAGTCAGATGAACACTGAAGCTTTCTTT. Translation gives CASSQGSQMNTEAFF.